This T cell receptor beta chain was captured by sequencing in a study of beta chain features in type 1 diabetes. Expressed TCRB transcripts were sequenced, since all the RNA that had been isolated was reverse transcribed. Using immunoSEQ multiplex PCR, the repertoire was profiled, and TCRdb retains in-frame clones only, with some absent. The sample contains almost 350,000 clones, less than 9.5% of which appear only once. This CDR3 is 12 amino acids long. Germline CDR1 LGHNA, CDR2 YNFKEQ. V shed 6 bases and J shed 7 bases, with 12 bases lying between them. Findings and limits, study-wide: Any role of HLA type in TCRB rearrangement remained unresolved here. Researchers report that Type 1 diabetes patients had moderately but significantly shorter TCRB CDR3s across all four CD4+ subsets.

Turning to this clone: The target antigen is unknown.

The chain links TRBV4-2 to TRBJ2-5; D remains ambiguous. This receptor was identified in a woman aged 18-35 years in good health. The specimen was central memory CD4+ T cells from blood. The CDR3, as DNA: TGTGCCAGCAGTCCTACCTTCGGGACCCAGTACTTC. Translating it yields CASSPTFGTQYF.